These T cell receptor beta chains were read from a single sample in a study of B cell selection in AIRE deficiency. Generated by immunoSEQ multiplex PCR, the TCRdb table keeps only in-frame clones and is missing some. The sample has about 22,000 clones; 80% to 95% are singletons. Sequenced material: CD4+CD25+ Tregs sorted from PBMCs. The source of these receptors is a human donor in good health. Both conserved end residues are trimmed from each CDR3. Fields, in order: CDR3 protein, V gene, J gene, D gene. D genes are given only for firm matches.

CDR3aa: ASSLGWQGPDT
v_gene: TRBV5-1
j_gene: TRBJ1-2
d_gene: -

CDR3aa: ASSIRGGDSEQF
v_gene: TRBV19
j_gene: TRBJ2-1
d_gene: -

CDR3aa: ASSVGQGWGKLF
v_gene: TRBV7-9
j_gene: TRBJ1-4
d_gene: TRBD1

CDR3aa: ASSQDWEGTGVYIQY
v_gene: TRBV4-1
j_gene: TRBJ2-4
d_gene: TRBD1

CDR3aa: ASSEDLLVEQY
v_gene: TRBV19
j_gene: TRBJ2-7
d_gene: -

CDR3aa: ASSLDRGGYT
v_gene: TRBV2
j_gene: TRBJ1-2
d_gene: TRBD1

CDR3aa: ASGSGTGNTIY
v_gene: TRBV2
j_gene: TRBJ1-3
d_gene: -

CDR3aa: ASNFGLASGDTQY
v_gene: TRBV19
j_gene: TRBJ2-3
d_gene: TRBD2

CDR3aa: ASSSDRTYQPQH
v_gene: TRBV5-8
j_gene: TRBJ1-5
d_gene: TRBD1

CDR3aa: ASSEDWTVTF
v_gene: TRBV6-1
j_gene: TRBJ2-1
d_gene: -

CDR3aa: ASTSLWVDEQF
v_gene: TRBV6-6
j_gene: TRBJ2-1
d_gene: -

CDR3aa: ASSLTPGGQPQH
v_gene: TRBV7-6
j_gene: TRBJ1-5
d_gene: -

CDR3aa: ASSPPSGWGDNEQF
v_gene: TRBV18
j_gene: TRBJ2-1
d_gene: -

CDR3aa: ASSRPTSGGAGETQY
v_gene: TRBV5-4
j_gene: TRBJ2-5
d_gene: TRBD2

CDR3aa: ASSRLQETQY
v_gene: TRBV7-9
j_gene: TRBJ2-5
d_gene: -

CDR3aa: ASSLGGVSTEAF
v_gene: TRBV7-2
j_gene: TRBJ1-1
d_gene: -

CDR3aa: ASSAAGHMITGYT
v_gene: TRBV9
j_gene: TRBJ1-2
d_gene: -

CDR3aa: AISESDRGSYGYT
v_gene: TRBV10-3
j_gene: TRBJ1-2
d_gene: -

CDR3aa: SVWLSYGYT
v_gene: TRBV29-1
j_gene: TRBJ1-2
d_gene: -

CDR3aa: ASSAQGAFEKLF
v_gene: TRBV7-9
j_gene: TRBJ1-4
d_gene: TRBD1

CDR3aa: ASRLAGEETQY
v_gene: TRBV5-1
j_gene: TRBJ2-5
d_gene: TRBD2

CDR3aa: ASSYQDAEAF
v_gene: TRBV7-9
j_gene: TRBJ1-1
d_gene: -

CDR3aa: ASSEDRSWVTGELF
v_gene: TRBV6-1
j_gene: TRBJ2-2
d_gene: TRBD1

CDR3aa: AWSLRLAGVYNEQF
v_gene: TRBV30
j_gene: TRBJ2-1
d_gene: TRBD2

CDR3aa: ARDQWGGPYYGYT
v_gene: TRBV19
j_gene: TRBJ1-2
d_gene: -

CDR3aa: ASSVVVQGGEQY
v_gene: TRBV9
j_gene: TRBJ2-7
d_gene: -

CDR3aa: ASSVPDRGGGYT
v_gene: TRBV9
j_gene: TRBJ1-2
d_gene: TRBD1

CDR3aa: ASSHTGQYTEAF
v_gene: TRBV7-8
j_gene: TRBJ1-1
d_gene: TRBD1

CDR3aa: ASSLRGSSTNEKLF
v_gene: TRBV7-8
j_gene: TRBJ1-4
d_gene: -

CDR3aa: ASSQGNPYEQY
v_gene: TRBV5-1
j_gene: TRBJ2-7
d_gene: -